The 20 T cell receptor beta chains reported below all come from one sample, sequenced in a study of regulatory T cells in long-lasting Graves disease. Libraries of TCR beta came from iRepertoire HTBI primers plus Arm-PCR of CDR3 regions. One entry per CDR3 protein, called by TCRdb with MiXCR from the multiplex PCR reads. The sample lists 400,000 to 550,000 distinct CDR3 sequences; 16% were seen once. Time point denoted: newly diagnosed GD, antithyroid drugs for less than 3 months. With RNA extracted from PBMCs as input, the TCR library was made. Another study also made use of these data, one on T cells in Graves' hyperthyroidism and ophthalmopathy.

The specimen comprised peripheral blood mononuclear cells (PBMCs), sampled at new diagnosis, from a patient treated with antithyroid drugs. The source is a young woman with Graves disease.

The chain employs TRBV20-1 and TRBJ1-5; possible D gene TRBD1, 5 bases. V lost 6 bases and J 1 base, leaving 13 bases between the germline ends. Germline assignment: CDR1 DFQATT and CDR2 SNEGSKA (reference sequence). CDR3 length: 14 residues. As DNA, the CDR3 is TGCAGTGCAAGTAGGGGCGACAGCAATCAGCCCCAGCATTTT. The encoded protein is CSASRGDSNQPQHF.

This chain connects TRBV27 to TRBJ2-2; D might be TRBD1 (6 bases). The CDR3 extends over 13 amino acids. Germline V gene data show CDR1 as MNHEY and CDR2 as SMNVEV (reference sequence). Trimming cost V 5 bases and J 6 bases, with 10 bases left between them. The DNA of the CDR3 is TGTGCCAGCAGTACCCGGACAGCCGGGGAGCTGTTTTTT. It yields the protein CASSTRTAGELFF.

This clonotype was counted a few times. The CDR3 spells CASRPPPTANEQFF. The CDR3 coding sequence is TGTGCCAGCAGACCCCCTCCAACGGCGAATGAGCAGTTCTTC. This chain connects TRBV28 to TRBJ2-1; no definite D call. CDR1 is MDHEN, CDR2 SYDVKM, per germline. This CDR3 spans 14 amino acids. Deletions cut 6 bases from V and 7 bases from J, with 16 bases between.

With regard to this clonotype: Given a much more abundant clone one base away, this may be a read error. The genes are TRBV6-1 and TRBJ2-7, with D uncertain. This CDR3 is 14 amino acids long. The V end was cut by 7 bases, the J end by 6 bases, with 19 bases between. CDR1 MNHNS and CDR2 SASEGT come from the germline V gene. DNA of the CDR3: TGTGCCAGCACCGTAGCCTCCCACAGCAGCGAGCAGTACTTC. It codes for CASTVASHSSEQYF.

The sample holds many counts of this clonotype. The V and J genes are TRBV6-4 and TRBJ2-3; 10 bases agree with TRBD2. The CDR3 is 15 residues long. Germline assignment: CDR1 MRHNA and CDR2 SNTAGT. The trim removed 8 bases at V and 1 base at J, leaving 6 bases unmatched. The CDR3 loop is CASSGTSDGTDTQYF. Here the CDR3 DNA reads TGTGCCAGCTCCGGGACTAGCGATGGCACAGATACGCAGTATTTT.

V usage is TRBV7-3 and J usage is TRBJ2-1; D call uncertain. CDR1 and CDR2 (germline): SGHTA, FQGTGA. CDR3 length: 15 amino acids. V lost 6 bases and J 12 bases, leaving 24 bases between the germline ends. CDR3 loop: CASSKLQDSKSLQFF. The CDR3 coding sequence is TGTGCCAGCAGTAAGCTACAAGATTCGAAGAGTCTGCAGTTCTTC.

The V and J genes are TRBV4-2 and TRBJ1-4; no reliable D call. V was pared by 0 bases and J by 0 bases, with 8 bases between. The germline gives CDR1 LGHNA, CDR2 YNFKEQ. The CDR3 is made up of 16 amino acids. The CDR3 DNA follows: TGTGCCAGCAGCCAAGAGGGGAGGGCAACTAATGAAAAACTGTTTTTT. The encoded protein is CASSQEGRATNEKLFF.

This clonotype has at least ten counts. J is TRBJ1-3 and V is TRBV6-1; D possibly corresponds to TRBD1 (5 bases). The CDR3 extends over 14 amino acids. The germline V gene has CDR1 MNHNS and CDR2 SASEGT. The V and J ends lost 8 bases and 0 bases respectively, with 11 bases between them. The CDR3 loop is CASGDRRSGNTIYF. The CDR3 DNA reads as TGTGCCAGCGGGGACCGCCGCTCTGGAAACACCATATATTTT.

This clonotype was found many times. The chain joins TRBV28 to TRBJ2-7; no firm D call. V lost 4 bases and J 4 bases, leaving 8 bases between the germline ends. CDR1 and CDR2 from the germline V gene are MDHEN and SYDVKM. The CDR3 runs to 12 residues. DNA of the CDR3: TGTGCCAGCAGTTGGGGATTATACGAGCAGTACTTC. Translated: CASSWGLYEQYF.

There are many counts of this clonotype. The chain is built from TRBV28 and TRBJ2-1, with a possible D match to TRBD1 (6 bases). This CDR3 region has 15 residues. The V gene's germline CDR1 is MDHEN and CDR2 SYDVKM. Trimming removed 2 bases at V and 6 bases at J, with 14 bases between. The CDR3 DNA is TGTGCCAGCAGTTTAGCAGGGGTAGGGGTCAATGAGCAGTTCTTC. Translating gives CASSLAGVGVNEQFF.

This clonotype was counted ten times or more. The gene calls are TRBV28 and TRBJ2-7; 12 nucleotides align to TRBD2. Looked up from germline, CDR1 is MDHEN and CDR2 is SYDVKM. V lost 5 bases, J lost 6 bases, and 8 bases stayed unmatched. The CDR3 is 15 amino acids. The CDR3 loop is CASSINPGLAGEQYF. The CDR3 nucleotides read TGTGCCAGCAGTATTAATCCGGGACTAGCGGGCGAGCAGTACTTC.

The sample holds a few counts of this clonotype. The CDR3 nucleotides read TGCAGCGTTGAAAAGGGGAACACTGAAGCTTTCTTT. Encoded protein: CSVEKGNTEAFF. The chain recombines TRBV29-1 with TRBJ1-1; no clear D. This CDR3 region has 12 residues. The germline V and J ends were trimmed by 2 bases and 1 base, with 5 bases remaining between them. Per germline, CDR1 SQVTM and CDR2 ANQGSEA.

This clonotype was seen a few times. This chain links TRBV9 with TRBJ2-3; 10 bases agree with TRBD1. Trimming took 6 bases from V and 5 from J; bases not matched to a gene: 6. The germline V gene encodes CDR1 SGDLS and CDR2 YYNGEE. The CDR3 loop spans 14 amino acids. The CDR3 region is CASTRQGAGDTQYF. The CDR3 nucleotides are TGTGCCAGCACCAGACAGGGGGCAGGAGATACGCAGTATTTT.

This clonotype showed up many times. The gene calls are TRBV27 and TRBJ2-3; 7 bases map to TRBD1. The CDR3 has 15 amino acids. The germline V gene encodes CDR1 MNHEY and CDR2 SMNVEV (reference sequence). The junction had 1 base not matched to a gene; V was cut back by 0 bases and J by 1 base. CDR3 DNA sequence: TGTGCCAGCAGTTTATCGGGGACAGGCACAGATACGCAGTATTTT. Its translation: CASSLSGTGTDTQYF.

The chain uses TRBV5-5 and TRBJ2-2; D gene uncertain. The CDR3 sequence is 17 residues long. V lost 4 bases and J 0 bases, leaving 16 bases between the germline ends. Germline CDR1 reads SGHKS; CDR2 reads YYEKEE (reference sequence). The CDR3 protein is CASSDRRKKPNTGELFF. The DNA for the CDR3 is TGTGCCAGCAGCGATAGACGGAAAAAACCGAACACCGGGGAGCTGTTTTTT.

This clonotype was counted at least ten times. The rearrangement links TRBV7-3 to TRBJ2-7, with D possibly being TRBD2 (5 bases). The CDR3 contains 15 residues. Trimming stripped 2 bases from V and 0 bases from J, with 11 bases between. Germline loops: CDR1 SGHTA, CDR2 FQGTGA. The CDR3 DNA follows: TGTGCCAGCAGCTTAGGCTCGACTAACTCCTACGAGCAGTACTTC. Translation: CASSLGSTNSYEQYF.

There are many counts of this clonotype. The chain has TRBV12-3 or TRBV12-4 and TRBJ2-3; the match to TRBD2 covers 7 bases. This CDR3 is 18 amino acids long. After removal of 6 bases from V and 2 bases from J, the junction contained 17 bases not matched to a gene. CDR3 amino acids: CASRTPVGLADITDTQYF. In DNA, the CDR3 is TGTGCCAGCAGAACTCCAGTAGGTCTAGCGGATATCACAGATACGCAGTATTTT.

This clonotype was picked up a small number of times. The chain uses TRBV7-6 and TRBJ2-7; TRBD2 agrees at 8 bases. V lost 0 bases and J lost 6; bases outside the gene matches: 7. This CDR3 is 15 amino acids long. CDR1 SGHVS and CDR2 FNYEAQ come from the germline V gene. The CDR3 region has the DNA TGTGCCAGCAGCTTAGCGTACTACCGGGGGGGCGAGCAGTACTTC. It is translated as CASSLAYYRGGEQYF.

This clonotype was recorded at least ten times. This chain connects TRBV3-1 to TRBJ2-7; D is unresolved. V was trimmed by 0 bases and J by 9 bases, leaving 6 bases between them. This CDR3 is built from 11 residues. CDR1 and CDR2 from the germline V gene are LGHDT and YNNKEL (reference sequence). DNA of the CDR3: TGTGCCAGCAGCCAAGACATGGGGCAGTACTTC. It yields the protein CASSQDMGQYF.

The table lists this clonotype with many counts. This chain joins TRBV5-1 and TRBJ2-7; D is ambiguous. The CDR3 has 14 residues. Germline V gene data show CDR1 as SGHRS and CDR2 as YFSETQ. V was cut by 0 bases and J by 4 bases, with 11 bases left in between. CDR3: CASSLEVGLYEQYF. The DNA of the CDR3 is TGCGCCAGCAGCTTGGAGGTAGGGTTGTACGAGCAGTACTTC.